These 2 T cell receptor beta chains share one sample of origin, sequenced in a study of cytomegalovirus exposure and HLA in healthy donors. Amplification used 60 Vbeta primers and 13 Jbeta primers. Using immunoSEQ multiplex PCR, the repertoire was profiled, and TCRdb retains in-frame clones only, with some absent. The table lists around 200,000 clones, around 75% of them singletons, with less than 4% in the top ten. Sequencing was performed on PBMCs. These receptors all come from a young woman in good health and CMV-seropositive.

The rearrangement uses TRBV6-4 and TRBJ2-3; D possibly corresponds to TRBD2 (6 bases). Germline CDR1 and CDR2: MRHNA and SNTAGT. The CDR3 has 15 residues. V lost 3 bases and J lost 5, with 15 bases in between. The CDR3 reads CASSDGSGGEDTQYF. The CDR3 nucleotides are TGTGCCAGCAGTGATGGGAGCGGCGGGGAAGATACGCAGTATTTT.

The chain links TRBV28 to TRBJ2-5; 12 positions agree with TRBD2. Germline lookup yields CDR1 MDHEN and CDR2 SYDVKM. There are 14 residues in the CDR3. V gave up 6 bases and J gave up 4 bases; unmatched junction bases: 3. The DNA of the CDR3 is TGTGCCAGCAGGACTAGCGGGAGTGGAGAGACCCAGTACTTC. As protein: CASRTSGSGETQYF.